This TCR beta chain was captured by sequencing in a study of T cell repertoires in ileal Crohn's disease. Turning to the study itself: Operated complications were stricturing disease (approximately 61%) and penetrating disease (39%). General study results and limits: Every patient over 26.8% clonality showed endoscopic recurrence.

CDR3 length: 12 amino acids. Per the germline V gene, CDR1 is WNHNN and CDR2 is SYGVQD (reference sequence). V gave up 3 bases and J gave up 3 bases, with 3 bases separating them. On this clone itself: Its antigen is unidentified.

TCRdb's copy holds only in-frame clones and misses some; the assay was immunoSEQ multiplex PCR. The table records 6,800 or so clones, 65% to 80% of them present only once. The chain uses TRBV10-1 and TRBJ2-1; D is undetermined. The TCR originated in an adult with Crohn's disease. Sequencing was performed on ileal tissue. Written as DNA, the CDR3 is TGCGCCAGCAGTGACAGCTACAATGAGCAGTTCTTC. Residues: CASSDSYNEQFF.